Listed below are T cell receptor beta chains from one sample, sequenced in a study of blood T cell repertoires in COVID-19. Sequenced by immunoSEQ multiplex PCR; TCRdb stores in-frame clones only, minus some. The table has roughly 65,000 clones, approximately 89% seen once. The source material was peripheral blood. Receptor source: an elderly woman with active or convalescent COVID-19. CDR3s include the opening cysteine and the closing phenylalanine or tryptophan. The order of the fields is D gene, J gene, CDR3 length, V gene, clone size, CDR3 DNA, CDR3 protein. The D gene is left open where the match is weak. Clone size appears in some rows only: once, few, many, or a class for an expanded clone.

d_gene: .; j_gene: TRBJ1-2; len: 15; v_gene: TRBV10-3; abundance: .; CDR3nt: TGTGCCATCAGTGCTGTGGACAGCGCCAACTATGGCTACACCTTC; CDR3aa: CAISAVDSANYGYTF
d_gene: .; j_gene: TRBJ2-3; len: 13; v_gene: TRBV5-1; abundance: .; CDR3nt: TGCGCCAGCAGCAGGGCAGGGGCAGATACGCAGTATTTT; CDR3aa: CASSRAGADTQYF
d_gene: TRBD1; j_gene: TRBJ1-4; len: 15; v_gene: TRBV7-9; abundance: .; CDR3nt: TGTGCCGCAGGGACAGGGCCTACCTTTAATGAAAAACTGTTTTTT; CDR3aa: CAAGTGPTFNEKLFF
d_gene: TRBD1; j_gene: TRBJ2-7; len: 15; v_gene: TRBV3-1/TRBV3-2; abundance: .; CDR3nt: TGTGCCAGCAGCCAAGTAGGGACAGACGGTTACGAGCAGTACTTC; CDR3aa: CASSQVGTDGYEQYF
d_gene: TRBD1; j_gene: TRBJ2-7; len: 21; v_gene: TRBV10-3; abundance: .; CDR3nt: TGTGCCATCAGAGGGTATACCTTACCGGGACAGGGGGTGGTTTGGTCCTACGAGCAGTACTTC; CDR3aa: CAIRGYTLPGQGVVWSYEQYF
d_gene: .; j_gene: TRBJ1-5; len: 15; v_gene: TRBV28; abundance: .; CDR3nt: TGTGCCAGAGCTTTTAGGACAGTCAGCAATCAGCCCCAGCATTTT; CDR3aa: CARAFRTVSNQPQHF
d_gene: TRBD2; j_gene: TRBJ2-1; len: 15; v_gene: TRBV28; abundance: .; CDR3nt: TGTGCCAGCAGTTTACCCAGCGGGGGTTTGAATGAGCAGTTCTTC; CDR3aa: CASSLPSGGLNEQFF
d_gene: TRBD2; j_gene: TRBJ2-3; len: 13; v_gene: TRBV7-9; abundance: .; CDR3nt: TGTGCCAGCAGCCTCGGACTAGCGGGAACGCAGTATTTT; CDR3aa: CASSLGLAGTQYF
d_gene: .; j_gene: TRBJ2-7; len: 14; v_gene: TRBV18; abundance: few; CDR3nt: TGTGCCAGCTCACCGCCAGGATCTTCCTACGAGCAGTACTTC; CDR3aa: CASSPPGSSYEQYF
d_gene: .; j_gene: TRBJ1-3; len: 18; v_gene: TRBV19; abundance: once; CDR3nt: TGTGCCAGTAGTAAGATAAAAGAACAGGTCGTTTATGGAAACACCATATATTTT; CDR3aa: CASSKIKEQVVYGNTIYF
d_gene: .; j_gene: TRBJ1-5; len: 14; v_gene: TRBV30; abundance: .; CDR3nt: TGTGCCTGGAGTGTATCCGGGAGCAATCAGCCCCAGCATTTT; CDR3aa: CAWSVSGSNQPQHF
d_gene: .; j_gene: TRBJ2-1; len: 14; v_gene: TRBV6-6; abundance: .; CDR3nt: TGTGCCAGCAGTCCGTCGAGCTCCTACAATGAGCAGTTCTTC; CDR3aa: CASSPSSSYNEQFF
d_gene: TRBD1; j_gene: TRBJ1-6; len: 15; v_gene: TRBV2; abundance: .; CDR3nt: TGTGCCAGCAGTATGGACAGGGGAGTAGGTTCACCCCTCCACTTT; CDR3aa: CASSMDRGVGSPLHF
d_gene: .; j_gene: TRBJ2-3; len: 16; v_gene: TRBV7-9; abundance: .; CDR3nt: TGTGCCAGCAGCTCCCGACACCCTCAGGGCACAGATACGCAGTATTTT; CDR3aa: CASSSRHPQGTDTQYF
d_gene: .; j_gene: TRBJ1-1; len: 14; v_gene: TRBV27; abundance: .; CDR3nt: TGTGCCAGCAGTCCTGATACGGGTGGAACTGAAGCTTTCTTT; CDR3aa: CASSPDTGGTEAFF
d_gene: .; j_gene: TRBJ2-5; len: 15; v_gene: TRBV5-4; abundance: .; CDR3nt: TGTGCCAGCAGCTTGGTGGGCAGGTCACAAGAGACCCAGTACTTC; CDR3aa: CASSLVGRSQETQYF
d_gene: .; j_gene: TRBJ2-7; len: 15; v_gene: TRBV7-2; abundance: once; CDR3nt: TGTGCCAGCAGCGGCAGGGGCCCGAGCTCCTACGAGCAGTACTTC; CDR3aa: CASSGRGPSSYEQYF
d_gene: .; j_gene: TRBJ2-5; len: 11; v_gene: TRBV20-1; abundance: few; CDR3nt: TGCAGTGCTAACTTAAAAGAGACCCAGTACTTC; CDR3aa: CSANLKETQYF
d_gene: TRBD2; j_gene: TRBJ2-3; len: 15; v_gene: TRBV28; abundance: .; CDR3nt: TGTGCCAGCAGCGGGGGACTAGCGGGTCCAGATACGCAGTATTTT; CDR3aa: CASSGGLAGPDTQYF
d_gene: .; j_gene: TRBJ2-5; len: 14; v_gene: TRBV29-1; abundance: .; CDR3nt: TGCAGCAGCGCCAGTTCGGGGGATCGGGAGACCCAGTACTTC; CDR3aa: CSSASSGDRETQYF
d_gene: TRBD1; j_gene: TRBJ1-2; len: 13; v_gene: TRBV7-3; abundance: once; CDR3nt: TGTGCCAGCAGCTCGCAACAGGGGTATGGCTACACCTTC; CDR3aa: CASSSQQGYGYTF
d_gene: .; j_gene: TRBJ1-1; len: 13; v_gene: TRBV19; abundance: few; CDR3nt: TGTGCCAGTAGTACGCAGGTAAACACTGAAGCTTTCTTT; CDR3aa: CASSTQVNTEAFF
d_gene: TRBD1; j_gene: TRBJ1-1; len: 15; v_gene: TRBV5-1; abundance: .; CDR3nt: TGCGCCAGCAGCTTGGAAGGACAGGGGACCACTGAAGCTTTCTTT; CDR3aa: CASSLEGQGTTEAFF
d_gene: .; j_gene: TRBJ2-7; len: 13; v_gene: TRBV7-9; abundance: .; CDR3nt: TGTGCCAGCAGCTTAGGCGGGGTTAACGAGCAGTACTTC; CDR3aa: CASSLGGVNEQYF
d_gene: .; j_gene: TRBJ2-5; len: 12; v_gene: TRBV6-5; abundance: .; CDR3nt: TGTGCCAGCAGTTCAGGGAGGGAGACCCAGTACTTC; CDR3aa: CASSSGRETQYF
d_gene: TRBD2; j_gene: TRBJ2-7; len: 15; v_gene: TRBV9; abundance: .; CDR3nt: TGTGCCAGCAGCGTTGGGGGGGAGGCGTACTACGAGCAGTACTTC; CDR3aa: CASSVGGEAYYEQYF
d_gene: TRBD1; j_gene: TRBJ2-1; len: 16; v_gene: TRBV24-1; abundance: few; CDR3nt: TGTGCCACCAGTGATGCCGGGACAGCCCTGTACAATGAGCAGTTCTTC; CDR3aa: CATSDAGTALYNEQFF
d_gene: TRBD2; j_gene: TRBJ2-3; len: 16; v_gene: TRBV18; abundance: .; CDR3nt: TGTGCCAGCTCACCACGGTCTAGCGGGGGACGAGATACGCAGTATTTT; CDR3aa: CASSPRSSGGRDTQYF
d_gene: TRBD1; j_gene: TRBJ2-2; len: 16; v_gene: TRBV7-3; abundance: .; CDR3nt: TGTGCCAGCAGCTACAACAGGGGGCTCGACACCGGGGAGCTGTTTTTT; CDR3aa: CASSYNRGLDTGELFF
d_gene: .; j_gene: TRBJ2-5; len: 11; v_gene: TRBV2; abundance: .; CDR3nt: TGTGCCAGCAGCCCCGAGGAGACCCAGTACTTC; CDR3aa: CASSPEETQYF
d_gene: .; j_gene: TRBJ2-3; len: 16; v_gene: TRBV3-1/TRBV3-2; abundance: .; CDR3nt: TGTGCCAGCAGCCCAGTGTGGGGGGACGCTTCGGATACGCAGTATTTT; CDR3aa: CASSPVWGDASDTQYF
d_gene: .; j_gene: TRBJ1-3; len: 14; v_gene: TRBV6-1; abundance: .; CDR3nt: TGTGCCAGCAGTGAAGTCAGGGAAGGTAGCACCATATATTTT; CDR3aa: CASSEVREGSTIYF
d_gene: .; j_gene: TRBJ2-5; len: 16; v_gene: TRBV7-8; abundance: .; CDR3nt: TGTGCCAGCAGCTCCTACAGGTTACCCCAACAAGAGACCCAGTACTTC; CDR3aa: CASSSYRLPQQETQYF
d_gene: TRBD1; j_gene: TRBJ2-7; len: 14; v_gene: TRBV6-5; abundance: .; CDR3nt: TGTGCCAGCAGCCACGGGACAGGGGTTTACGAGCAGTACTTC; CDR3aa: CASSHGTGVYEQYF
d_gene: TRBD2; j_gene: TRBJ2-1; len: 15; v_gene: TRBV24-1; abundance: .; CDR3nt: TGTGCCACCAGTGACGCTAGCGGGGCCGACAATGAGCAGTTCTTC; CDR3aa: CATSDASGADNEQFF
d_gene: .; j_gene: TRBJ2-7; len: 11; v_gene: TRBV18; abundance: few; CDR3nt: TGTGCCAGCTCACCAGGGCAGGGGCAGTACTTC; CDR3aa: CASSPGQGQYF
d_gene: .; j_gene: TRBJ1-6; len: 16; v_gene: TRBV7-2; abundance: .; CDR3nt: TGTGCCAGCAGCTTAGGACAGGTCGGTTTGGATTCACCCCTCCACTTT; CDR3aa: CASSLGQVGLDSPLHF
d_gene: TRBD2; j_gene: TRBJ2-2; len: 17; v_gene: TRBV5-1; abundance: once; CDR3nt: TGCGCCAGCAGTCAATTGGCGGGGGGCAGAAACACCGGGGAGCTGTTTTTT; CDR3aa: CASSQLAGGRNTGELFF
d_gene: TRBD1; j_gene: TRBJ1-1; len: 12; v_gene: TRBV6-1; abundance: .; CDR3nt: TGTGCCAGCAGTGGGACAGGACCTGAAGCTTTCTTT; CDR3aa: CASSGTGPEAFF
d_gene: TRBD2; j_gene: TRBJ2-1; len: 14; v_gene: TRBV18; abundance: .; CDR3nt: TGTGCCAGCTCACTAGAAGCGGGGGGGCATGAGCAGTTCTTC; CDR3aa: CASSLEAGGHEQFF
d_gene: .; j_gene: TRBJ2-3; len: 13; v_gene: TRBV12-3/TRBV12-4; abundance: .; CDR3nt: TGTGCCAGCAGTGCCAGGGAAACAGATACGCAGTATTTT; CDR3aa: CASSARETDTQYF
d_gene: .; j_gene: TRBJ2-7; len: 11; v_gene: TRBV20-1; abundance: .; CDR3nt: TGCAGTGCTAGAGATACTTACGAGCAGTACTTC; CDR3aa: CSARDTYEQYF
d_gene: .; j_gene: TRBJ2-1; len: 14; v_gene: TRBV28; abundance: few; CDR3nt: TGTGCCACCGGGGGGCCCCGGGGTGTGGATGAGCAGTTCTTC; CDR3aa: CATGGPRGVDEQFF
d_gene: TRBD2; j_gene: TRBJ2-2; len: 15; v_gene: TRBV7-2; abundance: .; CDR3nt: TGTGCCAGCAGCTCCGGGGGGGCCGGTAGCGGGGAGCTGTTTTTT; CDR3aa: CASSSGGAGSGELFF
d_gene: .; j_gene: TRBJ1-6; len: 17; v_gene: TRBV6-1; abundance: .; CDR3nt: TGTGCCAGCAGTGAAGAAACGATGCTCTACCCCAATTCACCCCTCCACTTT; CDR3aa: CASSEETMLYPNSPLHF
d_gene: TRBD1; j_gene: TRBJ1-6; len: 15; v_gene: TRBV2; abundance: .; CDR3nt: TGTGCCAGCAGTTCCAGGGGACAGGGTAATTCACCCCTCCACTTT; CDR3aa: CASSSRGQGNSPLHF
d_gene: .; j_gene: TRBJ2-7; len: 15; v_gene: TRBV4-1; abundance: .; CDR3nt: TGCGCCAGCAGCCAAGATGACACTAGTTTTTACGAGCAGTACTTC; CDR3aa: CASSQDDTSFYEQYF
d_gene: TRBD2; j_gene: TRBJ2-3; len: 16; v_gene: TRBV5-1; abundance: .; CDR3nt: TGCGCCAGCAGCTCTGGCGGGGGTTCTAGCACAGATACGCAGTATTTT; CDR3aa: CASSSGGGSSTDTQYF
d_gene: TRBD1; j_gene: TRBJ2-1; len: 14; v_gene: TRBV6-6; abundance: .; CDR3nt: TGTGCCAGCAATGACAGGGGTGGCCCATGGGAGCAGTTCTTC; CDR3aa: CASNDRGGPWEQFF
d_gene: .; j_gene: TRBJ1-4; len: 15; v_gene: TRBV7-2; abundance: .; CDR3nt: TGTGCCAGCACATTAGACAGCACAACTAATGAAAAACTGTTTTTT; CDR3aa: CASTLDSTTNEKLFF
d_gene: .; j_gene: TRBJ1-3; len: 16; v_gene: TRBV5-6; abundance: .; CDR3nt: TGTGCCAGCAGCTTGGCAGGGGATTACTCTGGAAACACCATATATTTT; CDR3aa: CASSLAGDYSGNTIYF
d_gene: .; j_gene: TRBJ1-4; len: 14; v_gene: TRBV9; abundance: .; CDR3nt: TGTGCCAGCAGCCTAGGCGGAACTAATGAAAAACTGTTTTTT; CDR3aa: CASSLGGTNEKLFF
d_gene: TRBD1; j_gene: TRBJ2-7; len: 16; v_gene: TRBV9; abundance: .; CDR3nt: TGTGCCAGCAGCGTAGAGGGGACAGGGTTCTCCTACGAGCAGTACTTC; CDR3aa: CASSVEGTGFSYEQYF
d_gene: .; j_gene: TRBJ1-1; len: 16; v_gene: TRBV7-9; abundance: .; CDR3nt: TGTGCCAGCAGCAGACAGGTTCCCCGCGGGAACACTGAAGCTTTCTTT; CDR3aa: CASSRQVPRGNTEAFF